A single T cell receptor (beta chain) is shown here with its context. The data were produced by immunoSEQ multiplex PCR, yet TCRdb's version contains in-frame clones alone and is incomplete. The sample includes about 130,000 clones, over 75% seen only once; the top ten take roughly 1.1%. Looked up from germline, CDR1 is SGHTS and CDR2 is YDEGEE. The length of the CDR3 is 16 residues. V lost 3 bases and J lost 5; bases outside the gene matches: 8. The source of the sample is a study of blood T cell repertoires in COVID-19. The sample taken for sequencing was peripheral blood. This chain uses TRBV5-8 with TRBJ2-3, with 11 nucleotides matching TRBD2. The clonotype comes from an elderly woman with acute or convalescent COVID-19. The CDR3 protein is CASSWGSGGAEDTQYF. The CDR3 bases are TGTGCCAGCAGCTGGGGTAGCGGGGGGGCCGAAGATACGCAGTATTTT.